This T cell receptor beta chain comes out of a study of OX40 agonist ivuxolimab in advanced cancers. Study-wide results and limits: Researchers report that CD8+ T cells had, on average, more expanded clones than CD4+. In a subset of nonresponders, normalized T-cell clonal expansion was also low.

The germline V gene encodes CDR1 MNHNY and CDR2 SVGAGI (reference sequence). V was clipped by 6 bases and J by 7 bases, with 11 bases between them. This CDR3 comprises 12 residues. Notes on this clone: Its specificity is not known.

Method: immunoSEQ multiplex PCR; TCRdb's copy keeps in-frame clones and lacks some. Seen here are more than 25,000 clones, 86% observed once, and the top ten hold more than 25%. Patients were excluded for autoimmune disease history or systemic immunosuppression. Baseline, cycle 4 day 1, and cycle 7 day 1 were the blood sampling points. V is TRBV6-6 and J is TRBJ2-3; the D is unclear. The clonotype was recovered from an adult with an advanced solid tumor such as melanoma, head and neck, liver or kidney cancer. The sample was CD4+ or CD8+ T cells sorted from blood, taken in a trial of the OX40 agonist ivuxolimab. For the CDR3, the DNA is TGTGCCAGCAGCGTCCACCTGTATACGCAGTATTTT. Translating gives CASSVHLYTQYF.